These T cell receptor beta chains were read from a single sample in a study of T-cell memory formation after mild COVID-19. TCRdb used MiXCR to reprocess the 5' RACE reads, holding one entry per CDR3 protein. This repertoire shows some 350,000 distinct CDR3 sequences, 15% to 20% found once; its top ten account for approximately 20%. Sample: PBMCs or a T cell subset sorted from them (not recorded which). These receptor sequences come from a man between 18 and 29 years old who had mild COVID-19 (a few samples of this study predate the infection). Cell type and time point are not known. The CDR3 runs from the conserved cysteine through the conserved F or W. Each record gives: CDR3 length, D gene, V gene, clone size, J gene, CDR3 protein, CDR3 DNA. D genes are given only for firm matches. Expanded clones are given a class, and other clones once, few, many or no size at all.

len: 19
d_gene: TRBD1
v_gene: TRBV4-1
abundance: NA
j_gene: TRBJ2-3
CDR3aa: CASSQDRYGAGGSRDTQYF
CDR3nt: TGCGCCAGCAGCCAAGATAGGTATGGGGCAGGGGGCTCGAGAGATACGCAGTATTTT

len: 14
d_gene: TRBD1
v_gene: TRBV5-6
abundance: few
j_gene: TRBJ2-7
CDR3aa: CASSGTGVAYEQYF
CDR3nt: TGTGCCAGCAGCGGGACAGGGGTGGCCTACGAGCAGTACTTC

len: 17
d_gene: TRBD1
v_gene: TRBV6-2/TRBV6-3
abundance: NA
j_gene: TRBJ1-1
CDR3aa: CASSYSPQTGMNTEAFF
CDR3nt: TGTGCCAGCAGTTACTCGCCCCAGACAGGGATGAACACTGAAGCTTTCTTT

len: 15
d_gene: NA
v_gene: TRBV7-2
abundance: NA
j_gene: TRBJ2-6
CDR3aa: CASSFGPAGANVLTF
CDR3nt: TGTGCCAGCAGCTTCGGTCCTGCTGGGGCCAACGTCCTGACTTTC

len: 13
d_gene: NA
v_gene: TRBV6-5
abundance: many
j_gene: TRBJ2-3
CDR3aa: CASSLQSTDTQYF
CDR3nt: TGTGCCAGCAGTCTACAGAGCACAGATACGCAGTATTTT

len: 14
d_gene: NA
v_gene: TRBV3-1
abundance: NA
j_gene: TRBJ2-7
CDR3aa: CASSQRLSSYEQYF
CDR3nt: TGTGCCAGCAGCCAAAGGCTCAGCTCCTACGAGCAGTACTTC

len: 14
d_gene: NA
v_gene: TRBV7-2
abundance: NA
j_gene: TRBJ1-5
CDR3aa: CASSSTSQGQPQHF
CDR3nt: TGTGCCAGCAGCTCAACCTCACAGGGCCAGCCCCAGCATTTT

len: 14
d_gene: NA
v_gene: TRBV28
abundance: NA
j_gene: TRBJ2-5
CDR3aa: CASSFVGNQETQYF
CDR3nt: TGTGCCAGCAGTTTTGTGGGGAACCAAGAGACCCAGTACTTC

len: 16
d_gene: NA
v_gene: TRBV5-1
abundance: few
j_gene: TRBJ2-3
CDR3aa: CASSLIPPSRTDTQYF
CDR3nt: TGCGCCAGCAGCTTGATCCCCCCCTCCCGCACAGATACGCAGTATTTT

len: 18
d_gene: NA
v_gene: TRBV3-2
abundance: few
j_gene: TRBJ2-2
CDR3aa: CASSQEGASGGPTGELFF
CDR3nt: TGTGCCAGCAGCCAAGAAGGGGCTAGCGGGGGGCCCACCGGGGAGCTGTTTTTT

len: 15
d_gene: TRBD2
v_gene: TRBV7-3
abundance: NA
j_gene: TRBJ2-1
CDR3aa: CASSLNSGGFYEQFF
CDR3nt: TGTGCCAGCAGCTTAAACAGCGGGGGGTTTTATGAGCAGTTCTTC

len: 14
d_gene: NA
v_gene: TRBV7-2
abundance: few
j_gene: TRBJ2-5
CDR3aa: CASSLMRVGETQYF
CDR3nt: TGTGCCAGCAGCTTAATGAGGGTTGGAGAGACCCAGTACTTC

len: 14
d_gene: NA
v_gene: TRBV4-1
abundance: few
j_gene: TRBJ1-2
CDR3aa: CASSQAPADYGYTF
CDR3nt: TGCGCCAGCAGCCAGGCTCCGGCGGACTATGGCTACACCTTC

len: 12
d_gene: NA
v_gene: TRBV28
abundance: NA
j_gene: TRBJ1-5
CDR3aa: CASDFTNQPQHF
CDR3nt: TGTGCCAGCGATTTTACGAATCAGCCCCAGCATTTT

len: 16
d_gene: NA
v_gene: TRBV12-3/TRBV12-4
abundance: NA
j_gene: TRBJ1-2
CDR3aa: CASRPQKAGKVGGYTF
CDR3nt: TGTGCCAGCAGACCCCAGAAAGCAGGGAAGGTTGGTGGCTACACCTTC

len: 15
d_gene: TRBD2
v_gene: TRBV6-5
abundance: NA
j_gene: TRBJ2-3
CDR3aa: CASSYGGGAADTQYF
CDR3nt: TGTGCCAGCAGTTACGGCGGGGGAGCGGCAGATACGCAGTATTTT

len: 12
d_gene: NA
v_gene: TRBV6-2/TRBV6-3
abundance: many
j_gene: TRBJ2-7
CDR3aa: CASSYRTDEQYF
CDR3nt: TGTGCCAGCAGTTACCGGACTGACGAGCAGTACTTC

len: 13
d_gene: NA
v_gene: TRBV24-1
abundance: NA
j_gene: TRBJ2-5
CDR3aa: CATSDGGQETQYF
CDR3nt: TGTGCCACCAGTGATGGAGGACAAGAGACCCAGTACTTC

len: 16
d_gene: NA
v_gene: TRBV6-5
abundance: NA
j_gene: TRBJ2-3
CDR3aa: CASRPFPGDTGDTQYF
CDR3nt: TGTGCCAGCAGGCCCTTCCCGGGGGACACAGGAGATACGCAGTATTTT

len: 11
d_gene: NA
v_gene: TRBV29-1
abundance: few
j_gene: TRBJ2-1
CDR3aa: CSGGSSNEQFF
CDR3nt: TGCAGCGGAGGGTCCAGCAATGAGCAGTTCTTC

len: 16
d_gene: NA
v_gene: TRBV11-2
abundance: few
j_gene: TRBJ2-1
CDR3aa: CASSLVIALSYNEQFF
CDR3nt: TGTGCCAGCAGCTTAGTCATAGCACTCTCCTACAATGAGCAGTTCTTC

len: 12
d_gene: TRBD2
v_gene: TRBV6-5
abundance: NA
j_gene: TRBJ2-1
CDR3aa: CASTHGGVEQFF
CDR3nt: TGTGCCAGCACCCACGGGGGGGTTGAGCAGTTCTTC

len: 13
d_gene: NA
v_gene: TRBV5-1
abundance: many
j_gene: TRBJ1-2
CDR3aa: CASSNVPLYGYTF
CDR3nt: TGCGCCAGCAGCAACGTCCCGCTTTATGGCTACACCTTC

len: 15
d_gene: TRBD2
v_gene: TRBV6-5
abundance: NA
j_gene: TRBJ2-3
CDR3aa: CASSQRRGGAHTQYF
CDR3nt: TGTGCCAGCAGTCAACGGCGGGGGGGTGCGCATACGCAGTATTTT

len: 13
d_gene: NA
v_gene: TRBV7-2
abundance: few
j_gene: TRBJ2-3
CDR3aa: CASSWKGSDTQYF
CDR3nt: TGTGCCAGCAGCTGGAAGGGTTCAGATACGCAGTATTTT

len: 17
d_gene: TRBD1
v_gene: TRBV18
abundance: NA
j_gene: TRBJ2-2
CDR3aa: CASSTSPGQGLTGELFF
CDR3nt: TGTGCCAGCTCTACCTCACCGGGACAGGGGTTGACCGGGGAGCTGTTTTTT

len: 13
d_gene: NA
v_gene: TRBV5-1
abundance: few
j_gene: TRBJ2-1
CDR3aa: CASSFDGRREQFF
CDR3nt: TGCGCCAGCAGCTTCGACGGGCGGCGGGAGCAGTTCTTC

len: 17
d_gene: TRBD2
v_gene: TRBV5-1
abundance: many
j_gene: TRBJ2-3
CDR3aa: CASSKYLSGGAADTQYF
CDR3nt: TGCGCCAGCAGCAAATACCTTAGCGGGGGGGCCGCAGATACGCAGTATTTT

len: 14
d_gene: NA
v_gene: TRBV2
abundance: many
j_gene: TRBJ2-5
CDR3aa: CASSEVGWAETQYF
CDR3nt: TGTGCCAGCAGTGAAGTCGGCTGGGCAGAGACCCAGTACTTC

len: 11
d_gene: NA
v_gene: TRBV20-1
abundance: few
j_gene: TRBJ2-1
CDR3aa: CSAWGVDEQFF
CDR3nt: TGCAGTGCTTGGGGGGTTGATGAGCAGTTCTTC

len: 13
d_gene: TRBD1
v_gene: TRBV5-1
abundance: NA
j_gene: TRBJ2-1
CDR3aa: CASSWGDRNEQFF
CDR3nt: TGCGCCAGCAGCTGGGGGGACAGGAATGAGCAGTTCTTC

len: 13
d_gene: NA
v_gene: TRBV10-3
abundance: NA
j_gene: TRBJ1-1
CDR3aa: CAISQGGDTEAFF
CDR3nt: TGTGCCATCTCCCAGGGAGGAGACACTGAAGCTTTCTTT

len: 14
d_gene: NA
v_gene: TRBV5-5
abundance: NA
j_gene: TRBJ2-7
CDR3aa: CASSLYGGSGEQYF
CDR3nt: TGTGCCAGCAGCTTGTATGGCGGTTCGGGCGAGCAGTACTTC

len: 15
d_gene: NA
v_gene: TRBV18
abundance: NA
j_gene: TRBJ2-2
CDR3aa: CASSRATASTGELFF
CDR3nt: TGTGCCAGCTCACGGGCCACTGCGAGCACCGGGGAGCTGTTTTTT

len: 14
d_gene: TRBD2
v_gene: TRBV11-2
abundance: few
j_gene: TRBJ2-1
CDR3aa: CASRRLAGRNEQFF
CDR3nt: TGTGCCAGCAGGAGACTAGCGGGGAGAAATGAGCAGTTCTTC

len: 16
d_gene: NA
v_gene: TRBV12-3/TRBV12-4
abundance: many
j_gene: TRBJ2-7
CDR3aa: CASSPHSSGASYEQYF
CDR3nt: TGTGCCAGCAGTCCCCACTCGTCCGGGGCCTCCTACGAGCAGTACTTC

len: 14
d_gene: NA
v_gene: TRBV5-1
abundance: few
j_gene: TRBJ1-2
CDR3aa: CASKSPGSNYGYTF
CDR3nt: TGCGCCAGCAAATCCCCAGGGTCAAACTATGGCTACACCTTC

len: 15
d_gene: NA
v_gene: TRBV11-2
abundance: many
j_gene: TRBJ2-2
CDR3aa: CASTPTTGYTGELFF
CDR3nt: TGTGCCAGCACCCCAACCACAGGGTACACCGGGGAGCTGTTTTTT

len: 12
d_gene: NA
v_gene: TRBV6-5
abundance: NA
j_gene: TRBJ2-7
CDR3aa: CASSSNGDEQYF
CDR3nt: TGTGCCAGCAGTTCCAATGGGGACGAGCAGTACTTC

len: 16
d_gene: NA
v_gene: TRBV7-9
abundance: NA
j_gene: TRBJ1-5
CDR3aa: CASANSTRGRYQPQHF
CDR3nt: TGTGCCAGCGCTAATTCCACGAGGGGCCGTTATCAGCCCCAGCATTTT

len: 12
d_gene: TRBD1
v_gene: TRBV20-1
abundance: NA
j_gene: TRBJ1-2
CDR3aa: CSASGGPYGYTF
CDR3nt: TGCAGTGCCTCAGGGGGCCCCTATGGCTACACCTTC

len: 12
d_gene: NA
v_gene: TRBV12-3/TRBV12-4
abundance: many
j_gene: TRBJ2-3
CDR3aa: CASSPTRGTQYF
CDR3nt: TGTGCCAGCAGTCCTACCCGAGGCACGCAGTATTTT

len: 16
d_gene: TRBD2
v_gene: TRBV7-2
abundance: few
j_gene: TRBJ2-3
CDR3aa: CASSSLAGVMPDTQYF
CDR3nt: TGTGCCAGCAGCTCACTAGCGGGGGTAATGCCAGATACGCAGTATTTT

len: 15
d_gene: TRBD1
v_gene: TRBV7-6
abundance: NA
j_gene: TRBJ2-2
CDR3aa: CASSLMGQTTGELFF
CDR3nt: TGTGCCAGCAGCTTAATGGGACAGACCACCGGGGAGCTGTTTTTT

len: 12
d_gene: NA
v_gene: TRBV19
abundance: few
j_gene: TRBJ1-2
CDR3aa: CARTGTLSGYTF
CDR3nt: TGTGCCAGAACAGGGACCCTCTCTGGCTACACCTTC

len: 13
d_gene: NA
v_gene: TRBV2
abundance: NA
j_gene: TRBJ1-6
CDR3aa: CASRDNRDSPLHF
CDR3nt: TGTGCCAGCAGAGATAACAGGGATTCACCCCTCCACTTT

len: 15
d_gene: NA
v_gene: TRBV20-1
abundance: NA
j_gene: TRBJ1-5
CDR3aa: CSALGGRQLNQPQHF
CDR3nt: TGCAGTGCCTTAGGGGGGCGGCAGCTCAATCAGCCCCAGCATTTT

len: 13
d_gene: NA
v_gene: TRBV9
abundance: many
j_gene: TRBJ2-3
CDR3aa: CASSGLGEDTQYF
CDR3nt: TGTGCCAGCAGCGGACTAGGGGAGGATACGCAGTATTTT

len: 15
d_gene: NA
v_gene: TRBV6-6
abundance: NA
j_gene: TRBJ2-4
CDR3aa: CASRLPGSAGNIQYF
CDR3nt: TGTGCCAGCAGGCTCCCGGGGTCCGCGGGTAACATTCAGTACTTC

len: 13
d_gene: NA
v_gene: TRBV12-3/TRBV12-4
abundance: few
j_gene: TRBJ1-6
CDR3aa: CASLLRENSPLHF
CDR3nt: TGTGCCAGCCTACTCAGGGAAAATTCACCCCTCCACTTT

len: 15
d_gene: NA
v_gene: TRBV5-1
abundance: few
j_gene: TRBJ2-6
CDR3aa: CASSRRAPGANVLTF
CDR3nt: TGCGCCAGCAGCCGCCGGGCCCCTGGGGCCAACGTCCTGACTTTC

len: 15
d_gene: TRBD1
v_gene: TRBV2
abundance: few
j_gene: TRBJ2-5
CDR3aa: CASSHPTGVGETQYF
CDR3nt: TGTGCCAGCAGCCACCCGACAGGGGTGGGAGAGACCCAGTACTTC

len: 14
d_gene: NA
v_gene: TRBV6-2/TRBV6-3
abundance: few
j_gene: TRBJ1-1
CDR3aa: CASSYAREATEAFF
CDR3nt: TGTGCCAGCAGTTATGCCAGGGAGGCCACTGAAGCTTTCTTT

len: 18
d_gene: NA
v_gene: TRBV7-2
abundance: NA
j_gene: TRBJ2-1
CDR3aa: CASSLGVLLYDSYNEQFF
CDR3nt: TGTGCCAGCAGCTTAGGGGTACTCCTTTATGATTCCTACAATGAGCAGTTCTTC

len: 16
d_gene: NA
v_gene: TRBV6-5
abundance: NA
j_gene: TRBJ2-5
CDR3aa: CASSYSFGSPQETQYF
CDR3nt: TGTGCCAGCAGTTACTCATTCGGGTCCCCTCAAGAGACCCAGTACTTC